This TCR beta chain was documented in a study of beta chain features in type 1 diabetes. Investigators reverse transcribed all isolated RNA, so they sequenced expressed TCRB transcripts. Data came from immunoSEQ multiplex PCR; TCRdb stores just in-frame clones and leaves some out. The sample holds 500,000 to 650,000 clones, 9.5% to 15% seen once. Findings and caveats of the study: Shorter TCRB CDR3s, moderately but significantly so, marked every one of the four CD4+ subsets in Type 1 diabetes patients. PCR might favor shorter templates, but any such skew would affect patients and controls equally. cDNA sequencing could over-represent cells with high TCR expression.

This clone was observed a handful of times. Its matching antigen is unknown. J was trimmed by 4 bases and V by 4 bases; bases with no gene match: 6. The CDR3 totals 15 residues. Germline CDR1 is WSHSY and CDR2 is SAAADI. The TCR was taken from a man in his thirties or forties with type 1 diabetes. The sample was naive CD4+ T cells from blood. The rearrangement links TRBV10-2 to TRBJ2-3, with 9 bases fitting TRBD1. The CDR3 coding sequence is TGCGCCAGCAGTGGTACAGGGGGCTTCTCAGATACGCAGTATTTT. Residues: CASSGTGGFSDTQYF.